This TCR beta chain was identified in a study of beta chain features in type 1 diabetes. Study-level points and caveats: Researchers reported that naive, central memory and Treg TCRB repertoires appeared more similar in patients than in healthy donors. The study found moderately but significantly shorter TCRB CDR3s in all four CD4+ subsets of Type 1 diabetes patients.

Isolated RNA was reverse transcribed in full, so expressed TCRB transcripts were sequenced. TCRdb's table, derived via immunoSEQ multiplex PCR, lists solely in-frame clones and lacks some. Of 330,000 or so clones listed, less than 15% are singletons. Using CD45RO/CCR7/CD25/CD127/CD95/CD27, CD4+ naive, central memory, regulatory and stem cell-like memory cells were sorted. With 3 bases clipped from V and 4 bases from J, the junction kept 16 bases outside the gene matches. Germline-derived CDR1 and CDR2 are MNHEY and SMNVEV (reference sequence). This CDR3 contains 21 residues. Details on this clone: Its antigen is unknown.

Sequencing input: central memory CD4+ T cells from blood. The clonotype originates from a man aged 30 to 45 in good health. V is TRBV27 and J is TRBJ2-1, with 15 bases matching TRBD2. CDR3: CASSFPSGLAGGGGGYNEQFF. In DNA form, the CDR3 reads TGTGCCAGCAGTTTCCCATCGGGACTAGCGGGAGGAGGGGGAGGGTACAATGAGCAGTTCTTC.